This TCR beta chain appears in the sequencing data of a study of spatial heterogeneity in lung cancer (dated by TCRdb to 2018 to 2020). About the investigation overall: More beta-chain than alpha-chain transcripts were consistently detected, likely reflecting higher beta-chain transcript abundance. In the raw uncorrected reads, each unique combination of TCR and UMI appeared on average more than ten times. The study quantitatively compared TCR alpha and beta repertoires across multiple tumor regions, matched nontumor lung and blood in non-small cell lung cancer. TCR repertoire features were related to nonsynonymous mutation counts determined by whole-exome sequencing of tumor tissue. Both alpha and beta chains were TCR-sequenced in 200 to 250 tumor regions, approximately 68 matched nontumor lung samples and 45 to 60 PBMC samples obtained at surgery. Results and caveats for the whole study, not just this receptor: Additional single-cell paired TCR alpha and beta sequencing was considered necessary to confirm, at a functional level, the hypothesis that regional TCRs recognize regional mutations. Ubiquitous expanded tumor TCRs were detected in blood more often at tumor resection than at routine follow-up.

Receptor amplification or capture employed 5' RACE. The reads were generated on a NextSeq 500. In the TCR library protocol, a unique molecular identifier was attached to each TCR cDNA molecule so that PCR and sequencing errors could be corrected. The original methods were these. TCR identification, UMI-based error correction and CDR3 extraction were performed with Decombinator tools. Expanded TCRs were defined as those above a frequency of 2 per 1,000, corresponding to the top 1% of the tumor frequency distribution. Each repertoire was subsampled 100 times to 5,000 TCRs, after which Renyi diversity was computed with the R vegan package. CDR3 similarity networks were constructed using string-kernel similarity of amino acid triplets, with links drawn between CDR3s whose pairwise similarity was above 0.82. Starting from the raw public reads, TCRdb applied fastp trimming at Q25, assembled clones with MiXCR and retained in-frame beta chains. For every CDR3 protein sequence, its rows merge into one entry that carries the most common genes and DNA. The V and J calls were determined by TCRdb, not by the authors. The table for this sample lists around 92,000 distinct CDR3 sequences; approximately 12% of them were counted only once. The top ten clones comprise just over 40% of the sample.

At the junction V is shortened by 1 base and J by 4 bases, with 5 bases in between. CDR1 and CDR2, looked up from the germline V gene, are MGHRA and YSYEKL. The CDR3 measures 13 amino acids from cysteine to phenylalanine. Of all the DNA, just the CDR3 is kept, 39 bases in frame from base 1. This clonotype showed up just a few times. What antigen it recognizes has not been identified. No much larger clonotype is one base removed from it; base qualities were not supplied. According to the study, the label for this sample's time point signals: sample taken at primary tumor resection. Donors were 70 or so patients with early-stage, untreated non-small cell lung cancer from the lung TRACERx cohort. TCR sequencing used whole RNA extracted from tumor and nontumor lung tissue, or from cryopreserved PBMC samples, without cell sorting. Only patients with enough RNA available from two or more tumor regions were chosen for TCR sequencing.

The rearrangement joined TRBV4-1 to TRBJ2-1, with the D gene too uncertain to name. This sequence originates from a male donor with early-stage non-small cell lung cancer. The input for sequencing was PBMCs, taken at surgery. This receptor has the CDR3 CASSQGGYNEQFF. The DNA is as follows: TGCGCCAGCAGCCAAGGAGGATACAATGAGCAGTTCTTC.